These 18 T cell receptor beta chains originate from one sample sequenced in a study of STAT3 mutations in large granular lymphocyte leukemia. The table came from immunoSEQ multiplex PCR; TCRdb's copy has only in-frame clones and leaves some out. The repertoire holds about 250 clones, with around 1.5% as singletons. Whole-study results and caveats: At least one immunodominant TCR beta clonotype appeared in every T-cell large granular lymphocyte leukemia patient.

For these TCRs, the target antigens are not known. Sequenced sample: peripheral blood mononuclear cells. Source of these receptors: a boy younger than 18 with T-cell large granular lymphocyte leukemia. Some clones in this sample may be carry-over from other donors' samples.

This rearrangement joins TRBV5-1 to TRBJ1-6, with D perhaps matching TRBD1 (5 bases). CDR1 and CDR2 (germline): SGHRS, YFSETQ. V lost 1 base to trimming and J lost 11 bases, with 16 bases between them. The CDR3 runs to 15 residues. The CDR3 coding sequence is TGCGCCAGCAGCTTGACTGACAGTCGGGTTACACCCCTCCACTTT. Protein: CASSLTDSRVTPLHF.

This clone was seen more than once but under ten times. In DNA form, the CDR3 reads TGTGCCAGCTCACCAGAGCTGACAGGGGGCTATGGCTACACCTTC. Its translation is CASSPELTGGYGYTF. The V gene is TRBV18, the J gene TRBJ1-2; 9 bases map to TRBD1. V dropped 2 bases and J dropped 4; count of bases not matched to a gene: 5. The CDR3 sequence is 15 residues long. CDR1 is KGHSH, CDR2 LQKENI, per germline.

This clone turned up a few times. CDR3 sequence reads: CAWSRQPEAFF. CDR3 in DNA: TGTGCCTGGAGTAGGCAGCCGGAAGCTTTCTTT. V is TRBV30 and J is TRBJ1-1; D not resolved. Germline CDR1 reads GTSNPN; CDR2 reads SVGIG (reference sequence). The CDR3 has 11 residues. Between the trimmed V and J ends, which lost 2 bases and 8 bases, there was a span of 9 bases.

The CDR3 is CASSYSGLADYEQYF. The CDR3 DNA is TGTGCCAGCAGTTACTCGGGACTAGCGGACTACGAGCAGTACTTC. V usage is TRBV6-5 and J usage is TRBJ2-7, with 11 bases lining up with TRBD2. V lost 0 bases and J lost 3; bases outside the gene matches: 1. Per the germline V gene, CDR1 is MNHEY and CDR2 is SVGAGI. CDR3 length: 15 residues.

This sequence joins TRBV5-6 and TRBJ2-7; 8 bases align to TRBD1. CDR1 and CDR2 (germline): SGHDT, YYEEEE. V shed 4 bases, J shed 1 base, and the junction held 4 bases outside the gene matches. There are 14 residues in the CDR3. This chain's CDR3 is CASSRQGISYEQYF. The DNA for the CDR3 is TGTGCCAGCAGCCGACAGGGGATATCCTACGAGCAGTACTTC.

This clone was seen more than once but under ten times. The V and J genes are TRBV18 and TRBJ2-7, with TRBD1 matching over 10 bases. CDR1 KGHSH and CDR2 LQKENI come from the germline V gene. The CDR3 sequence is 17 residues long. The V and J ends lost 3 bases and 2 bases, in that order; junction bases with no gene match: 10. In nucleotides, the CDR3 is TGTGCCAGCTCACCGCCCACCGGGACAGGGGACCCCTACGAGCAGTACTTC. Translation: CASSPPTGTGDPYEQYF.

This clone occurred a few times. V and J are TRBV7-9 and TRBJ1-2, with D hard to call. The V gene's germline CDR1 is SEHNR and CDR2 FQNEAQ (reference sequence). This CDR3 has 12 amino acids. Trimming removed 2 bases at V and 0 bases at J, with 1 base between. The CDR3 DNA follows: TGTGCCAGCAGCTTAACTAACTATGGCTACACCTTC. Translated: CASSLTNYGYTF.

This clone has just a few counts. J is TRBJ2-7 and V is TRBV30; D remains unclear. V gave up 0 bases and J gave up 2 bases, with 8 bases separating them. The CDR3 spans 13 residues. CDR1 and CDR2 from the germline V gene are GTSNPN and SVGIG (reference sequence). As DNA, the CDR3 is TGTGCCTGGAGTGTTACAGTCCCCTACGAGCAGTACTTC. Amino acid sequence: CAWSVTVPYEQYF.

V is TRBV29-1 and J is TRBJ1-1; 7 nucleotides align to TRBD1. Unmatched junction bases numbered 3, after V lost 7 bases and J lost 4 bases. The germline V gene has CDR1 SQVTM and CDR2 ANQGSEA. The CDR3 is 11 amino acids. The chain's CDR3 is CSGRDSTEAFF. The CDR3 nucleotides read TGCAGCGGCAGGGACAGCACTGAAGCTTTCTTT.

In this sample, this clone turned up a few times. The chain is built from TRBV28 and TRBJ2-5, with TRBD2 identical over 10 bases. Trimming cost V 4 bases and J 2 bases; bases outside gene matches: 13. The germline gives CDR1 MDHEN, CDR2 SYDVKM. The CDR3 runs 18 residues. In nucleotides, the CDR3 is TGTGCCAGCAGTTCCCTAGCGGGAGCCTCCCTGGAGCAAGAGACCCAGTACTTC. Translated, it gives CASSSLAGASLEQETQYF.

This clone was seen a few times. The chain links TRBV4-2 to TRBJ2-5; 8 bases map to TRBD2. With 0 bases clipped from V and 2 bases from J, the junction kept 2 bases outside the gene matches. CDR1 is LGHNA, CDR2 YNFKEQ, per germline. The CDR3 sequence is 15 residues long. The CDR3 DNA reads as TGTGCCAGCAGCCAAGAGCGGGGGGCGCAAGAGACCCAGTACTTC. The encoded protein is CASSQERGAQETQYF.

In this sample, this clone turned up a few times. CDR3 in amino acids: CASITGRGTYEQYF. CDR3 DNA sequence: TGTGCCAGCATCACGGGGAGGGGCACCTACGAGCAGTACTTC. The chain couples TRBV28 to TRBJ2-7; 7 nucleotides align to TRBD2. The CDR3 is 14 residues long. Trimming took 7 bases from V and 2 from J; bases not matched to a gene: 8. The germline V gene encodes CDR1 MDHEN and CDR2 SYDVKM.

This chain connects TRBV7-9 to TRBJ1-5; D call uncertain. Between the trimmed V and J ends, which lost 5 bases and 10 bases, there was a span of 18 bases. The CDR3 runs to 14 residues. CDR1 and CDR2 from the germline V gene are SEHNR and FQNEAQ (reference sequence). The CDR3: CASSGRLERVPQHF. The CDR3 DNA sequence: TGTGCCAGCAGCGGACGCCTTGAGCGGGTCCCCCAGCATTTT.

This chain uses TRBV29-1 with TRBJ2-2; D is possibly TRBD1 (5 bases). With 3 bases removed from V and 2 bases from J, the gap between germline ends came to 10 bases. CDR1 and CDR2 (germline): SQVTM, ANQGSEA. This CDR3 has 14 amino acids. CDR3 in DNA: TGCAGCGTTGATAAGGGGCTAAACACCGGGGAGCTGTTTTTT. This translates into CSVDKGLNTGELFF.

This clone was seen more than once but under ten times. The chain carries TRBV27 and TRBJ2-7, with D unresolved. This CDR3 has 14 residues. Trimming shortened V by 2 bases and J by 1 base, and 9 bases separated the two germline ends. Germline V CDR1 and CDR2: MNHEY, SMNVEV (reference sequence). The CDR3 protein is CASSLIAGSYEQYF. CDR3 coding DNA: TGTGCCAGCAGTTTAATAGCAGGTTCCTACGAGCAGTACTTC.

This sequence joins TRBV30 and TRBJ2-7, with D tentatively TRBD2 (6 bases). The CDR3 sequence is 14 residues long. The germline CDR1 and CDR2 sequences are GTSNPN and SVGIG (reference sequence). V dropped 0 bases and J dropped 5 bases, with 14 bases sitting between them. The CDR3 DNA reads as TGTGCCTGGAGTGTAGGAGGGAGTAGGAACGAGCAGTACTTC. Translated, it gives CAWSVGGSRNEQYF.

The J gene is TRBJ2-7, the V gene TRBV29-1; 8 nucleotides agree with TRBD2. Germline CDR1 SQVTM, CDR2 ANQGSEA. The CDR3 consists of 14 residues. Trimming cost V 4 bases and J 0 bases; bases outside gene matches: 5. CDR3 DNA sequence: TGCAGCGTTGCGGGTAGCGGGGACTCCTACGAGCAGTACTTC. This sequence encodes CSVAGSGDSYEQYF.

The rearrangement joins TRBV29-1 to TRBJ2-5, with TRBD2 identical over 11 bases. This CDR3 is built from 13 residues. The V gene's germline CDR1 is SQVTM and CDR2 ANQGSEA. The trim removed 6 bases at V and 5 bases at J, leaving 5 bases unmatched. The CDR3 sequence: CSVERTSGETQYF. The CDR3 bases are TGCAGCGTCGAAAGGACTAGCGGGGAGACCCAGTACTTC.